A single sample is the source of the 13 T cell receptor beta chains below, sequenced in a study of regulatory T cells in long-lasting Graves disease. Time point described: persistent/refractory GD, antithyroid drugs over 5 years with positive TRAb. PBMCs provided the RNA from which the TCR library was made. Sequencing libraries for TCR beta were prepared with iRepertoire HTBI primers and Arm-PCR of CDR3 regions. Via MiXCR, TCRdb re-called the multiplex PCR reads, giving one row per CDR3 protein. Found here are hundreds of thousands of distinct CDR3 sequences, around 23% of them singletons; the top ten hold 13% to 15%. The sequencing used peripheral blood mononuclear cells (PBMCs), collected when the disease was refractory, from a patient treated with antithyroid drugs. Every receptor here comes from a female donor with Graves disease.

V and J are TRBV12-3 or TRBV12-4 and TRBJ1-5, with 8 bases matching TRBD1. Germline trimming cut 6 bases from V and 6 bases from J; bases unmatched to any gene: 4. The CDR3 covers 13 residues. The CDR3 reads CASSRQGIQPQHF. DNA of the CDR3: TGTGCCAGCAGCCGACAGGGGATTCAGCCCCAGCATTTT.

This clonotype showed up just a few times. The J gene is TRBJ2-2, the V gene TRBV3-1; D might be TRBD2 (6 bases). The CDR3 runs 13 residues. Trimming stripped 2 bases from V and 9 bases from J, with 10 bases between. Germline V gives CDR1 LGHDT, CDR2 YNNKEL (reference sequence). CDR3 region: CASSQLASRELFF. The CDR3 nucleotides read TGTGCCAGCAGCCAACTAGCGAGCCGGGAGCTGTTTTTT.

This clonotype was seen repeatedly, ten times or more. The chain recombines TRBV6-1 with TRBJ2-2, with 14 bases aligning to TRBD2. CDR1 MNHNS and CDR2 SASEGT come from the germline V gene. This CDR3 spans 17 amino acids. V lost 5 bases to trimming and J lost 9 bases; unmatched junction nucleotides: 11. This chain's CDR3 is CASSPLGTSGSGRELFF. CDR3 DNA sequence: TGTGCCAGCAGTCCCCTGGGGACTAGCGGGAGTGGCCGGGAGCTGTTTTTT.

The chain links TRBV6-1 to TRBJ1-3; no firm D call. The germline V and J ends were trimmed by 7 bases and 0 bases, with 13 bases remaining between them. The CDR3 covers 15 residues. Germline V gene sequence: CDR1 MNHNS, CDR2 SASEGT. The CDR3 reads CASTPRGDSGNTIYF. The CDR3 DNA reads TGTGCCAGCACCCCCCGGGGAGACTCTGGAAACACCATATATTTT.

This clonotype has a count of ten or more. J is TRBJ2-5 and V is TRBV7-8; TRBD2 matches 11 bases. The CDR3 spans 15 residues. The germline CDR1 and CDR2 sequences are SGHVS and FQNEAQ. The V and J ends lost 3 bases and 3 bases, in that order; junction bases with no gene match: 3. CDR3: CASSFELAGEETQYF. CDR3 coding DNA: TGTGCCAGCAGCTTTGAACTAGCGGGAGAAGAGACCCAGTACTTC.

This clonotype has ten or more counts. The rearrangement links TRBV12-3 or TRBV12-4 to TRBJ2-7; D remains unclear. V was shortened by 3 bases and J by 8 bases, with 8 bases between the two germline ends. The CDR3 totals 11 residues. CDR3 DNA sequence: TGTGCCAGCAGTTTGGAGCTCCAGCAGTACTTC. Amino acids: CASSLELQQYF.

Details on this clonotype: Given a much more abundant clone one base away, this may be a read error. The chain recombines TRBV6-2 or TRBV6-3 with TRBJ2-5; 10 bases agree with TRBD2. Losses at the gene ends were 5 bases for V and 0 bases for J; bases not matched to a gene: 6. Germline CDR1 is MNHEY and CDR2 is SVGEGT. The CDR3 runs 16 residues. CDR3 region: CASSHGLADYQETQYF. CDR3 nucleotide sequence: TGTGCCAGCAGTCACGGACTAGCGGATTACCAAGAGACCCAGTACTTC.

This clonotype occurred a few times. This chain connects TRBV19 to TRBJ2-5; maybe TRBD1 (7 bases). Germline V gene lookup returns CDR1 LNHDA and CDR2 SQIVND (reference sequence). Trimming pared 8 bases from V and 10 bases from J, leaving 23 bases between. The CDR3 loop spans 14 amino acids. The CDR3 loop is CASHPTGLQGGQYF. The CDR3 DNA is TGTGCCAGTCACCCCACCGGGCTGCAGGGGGGCCAGTACTTC.

The chain recombines TRBV9 with TRBJ2-5, with 13 bases identical to TRBD2. This CDR3 is 16 amino acids long. V was pared by 4 bases and J by 4 bases, with 7 bases of the junction left unmatched. Germline V gives CDR1 SGDLS, CDR2 YYNGEE. The CDR3 region has the DNA TGTGCCAGCAGCTCCGGACTAGCGGGAGCCCGAGAGACCCAGTACTTC. It translates to CASSSGLAGARETQYF.

This clonotype was seen only a few times. Here the CDR3 DNA reads TGTGCCAGCAGAGAACCAGGGGGGCTTTCCCTAAACATTCAGTACTTC. Its protein product is CASREPGGLSLNIQYF. This chain links TRBV6-1 with TRBJ2-4; tentatively, D is TRBD1 (7 bases). V dropped 6 bases and J dropped 6 bases, with 21 bases sitting between them. In germline, CDR1 is MNHNS, CDR2 SASEGT. The CDR3 is 16 residues long.

At least ten counts were recorded for this clonotype. The chain couples TRBV27 to TRBJ2-2; 7 nucleotides align to TRBD1. Germline loops: CDR1 MNHEY, CDR2 SMNVEV (reference sequence). Germline trimming cut 3 bases from V and 6 bases from J; bases unmatched to any gene: 13. The CDR3 is 17 residues long. The CDR3, as DNA: TGTGCCAGCAGTTTTGGGACAGCACAATCTTGGGCCGGGGAGCTGTTTTTT. This encodes CASSFGTAQSWAGELFF.

The rearrangement links TRBV2 to TRBJ2-1, with no clear D. V was clipped by 5 bases and J by 4 bases, with 12 bases between them. CDR3 length: 14 amino acids. Germline V gene data show CDR1 as SNHLY and CDR2 as FYNNEI. CDR3 sequence (DNA): TGTGCCAGCAGTTCCCAGCACCTATACAATGAGCAGTTCTTC. Encoded protein: CASSSQHLYNEQFF.

The rearrangement uses TRBV4-1 and TRBJ1-2, with TRBD1 as a possible D gene (5 bases). Trimming stripped 3 bases from V and 6 bases from J, with 17 bases between. The germline V gene has CDR1 MGHRA and CDR2 YSYEKL. This CDR3 has 15 residues. This CDR3 is CASSHIGTEVHGYTF. The CDR3 coding sequence is TGCGCCAGCAGCCATATCGGGACGGAGGTTCATGGCTACACCTTC.